The 27 T cell receptor beta chains below all came from one sample that was sequenced in a study of identical twins (dated by TCRdb to about 2016). The library was produced with 5' RACE. Sequencer: Illumina HiSeq 2000. The public reads were quality trimmed at Q25 with fastp and then assembled into clones with MiXCR by TCRdb, keeping productive beta chains. Every distinct CDR3 protein forms one entry, paired with its most common genes and DNA. The sample yields 300,000 to 400,000 distinct CDR3 sequences; 12% were counted once. Roughly 7% of the sample rests with the top ten. This sample also belongs to another study, concerning yellow fever vaccine responses in identical twins.

Sequencing input: CD8+ T cells sorted from blood. All receptors come from a young woman in good health.

This clonotype showed up just a few times. The chain links TRBV11-2 to TRBJ2-3; 11 nucleotides match TRBD2. The CDR3 loop spans 16 amino acids. Germline assignment: CDR1 SGHAT and CDR2 FQNNGV. Losses at the gene ends were 5 bases for V and 5 bases for J; bases not matched to a gene: 9. The CDR3 DNA reads TGTGCCAGCAGCAATGGCGTAGCGGGGGGGCAAGATACGCAGTATTTT. It specifies CASSNGVAGGQDTQYF.

This clonotype was seen a handful of times. The chain has TRBV14 and TRBJ2-2; D possibly corresponds to TRBD1 (6 bases). V was clipped by 3 bases and J by 3 bases, with 17 bases between them. The CDR3 covers 17 residues. Germline CDR1 and CDR2: SGHDN and FVKESK. Written as DNA, the CDR3 is TGTGCCAGCAGCCATCCCGTGGGACACCTTTACACCGGGGAGCTGTTTTTT. Encoded protein: CASSHPVGHLYTGELFF.

This clonotype was detected only a few times. This chain joins TRBV20-1 and TRBJ2-3; 12 nucleotides align to TRBD2. From germline, CDR1 is DFQATT and CDR2 SNEGSKA (reference sequence). V shed 6 bases and J 6 bases; nucleotides not matched to a gene: 10. The length of the CDR3 is 15 residues. CDR3: CSARDLAGGKDTQYF. CDR3 coding DNA: TGCAGTGCGCGGGACCTAGCGGGAGGGAAGGATACGCAGTATTTT.

This clonotype turned up a few times. The chain has TRBV7-9 and TRBJ2-7; 10 bases are shared with TRBD1. V dropped 5 bases and J dropped 6; count of bases not matched to a gene: 13. Germline CDR1 is SEHNR and CDR2 is FQNEAQ (reference sequence). This CDR3 is built from 16 residues. The CDR3 DNA follows: TGTGCCAGCAGCGCCGACCCGGGACAGGGGTCTTCCGAGCAGTACTTC. This sequence encodes CASSADPGQGSSEQYF.

This clonotype was recorded a few times. This chain connects TRBV5-1 to TRBJ2-5; D uncertain. V was cut by 3 bases and J by 2 bases, with 20 bases left in between. Germline V gene sequence: CDR1 SGHRS, CDR2 YFSETQ. The CDR3 is 17 amino acids. CDR3 nucleotides: TGCGCCAGCAGCTCCATGTCGAGCAGAGCGCATCAAGAGACCCAGTACTTC. Protein sequence: CASSSMSSRAHQETQYF.

This clonotype appeared many times. V and J are TRBV15 and TRBJ2-1; D is undetermined. Trimming stripped 5 bases from V and 5 bases from J, with 13 bases between. CDR3 length: 14 residues. The germline CDR1 and CDR2 sequences are LNHNV and YYDKDF (reference sequence). The CDR3 sequence is CATSPQTWNNEQFF. The CDR3 DNA reads as TGTGCCACCAGCCCCCAAACATGGAACAATGAGCAGTTCTTC.

CDR3 protein: CATSRPSGLWGREGYTF. The CDR3 coding sequence is TGTGCCACCAGCAGACCGTCCGGTCTGTGGGGTCGAGAGGGCTACACCTTC. V and J are TRBV15 and TRBJ1-2; no clear D. The CDR3 runs 17 residues. CDR1 and CDR2 from the germline V gene are LNHNV and YYDKDF (reference sequence). Trimming shortened V by 2 bases and J by 8 bases, and 24 bases separated the two germline ends.

This clonotype was detected once. A much larger clone differs from this one at a single base, so this may be a read error. The gene calls are TRBV3-1 and TRBJ2-1; possibly TRBD1 or TRBD2 for D (6 bases each). Germline values: CDR1 LGHDT, CDR2 YNNKEL (reference sequence). The CDR3 contains 15 residues. Written as DNA, the CDR3 is TGTGCCAGCACTTCCGGGGGCCTCCCGAGGAATGAGCGGTTCTTC. Translation gives CASTSGGLPRNERFF.

Comment on this clonotype: One junction end disagrees with the germline gene, perhaps due to a read error. The chain recombines TRBV3-1 with TRBJ1-1; TRBD1 might be the D (6 bases). Germline V lookup: CDR1 LGHDT, CDR2 YNNKEL (reference sequence). CDR3 length: 15 amino acids. CDR3 sequence: CAGSRQRGAGTEAFF. Here the CDR3 DNA reads TGTGCCGGCAGCCGCCAAAGGGGGGCAGGGACTGAAGCTTTCTTT.

The J gene is TRBJ2-7, the V gene TRBV10-3; D is perhaps TRBD1 (6 bases). From germline, CDR1 is ENHRY and CDR2 SYGVKD. The CDR3 has 13 residues. V lost 6 bases and J 3 bases, leaving 12 bases between the germline ends. The CDR3 DNA reads TGTGCCATCAGCCGGGGACAACTCTACGAGCAGTACGTC. Its translation: CAISRGQLYEQYV.

This clonotype was counted only a few times. The chain employs TRBV10-2 and TRBJ2-1; TRBD2 matches 9 bases. Trimming removed 4 bases from V and 0 bases from J; junction bases left unmatched: 7. Germline V gene lookup returns CDR1 WSHSY and CDR2 SAAADI. This CDR3 spans 17 amino acids. This CDR3 reads CASSALAGLSSYNEQFF. The CDR3 DNA follows: TGCGCCAGCAGTGCCCTAGCGGGACTGAGCTCCTACAATGAGCAGTTCTTC.

The chain couples TRBV11-1 to TRBJ2-3; the D gene could be TRBD1 or TRBD2 (7 bases each). This CDR3 is built from 19 residues. Germline values: CDR1 SGHAT, CDR2 FQDESV (reference sequence). V lost 2 bases to trimming and J lost 8 bases, with 29 bases between them. For the CDR3, the DNA is TGTGCCAGCAGCTTATCGGACAGGCGGATGGCGGGAGATCCATTTACGCAGTATTTT. It specifies CASSLSDRRMAGDPFTQYF.

The genes are TRBV11-2 and TRBJ2-2, with 12 bases aligning to TRBD1. Germline assignment: CDR1 SGHAT and CDR2 FQNNGV. The J segment lost 7 bases and the V segment lost 2 bases, leaving 14 bases of the junction unmatched. The CDR3 has 19 amino acids. DNA of the CDR3: TGTGCCAGCAGCTTACCTACAGACCGGGACAGGGGGCAAGGCGGGGAGCTGTTTTTT. Amino acid sequence: CASSLPTDRDRGQGGELFF.

The gene calls are TRBV6-2 or TRBV6-3 and TRBJ2-5; D not certain. Germline-derived CDR1 and CDR2 are MNHEY and SVGEGT. With 7 bases removed from V and 5 bases from J, the gap between germline ends came to 8 bases. The CDR3 covers 11 residues. The CDR3: CASTNGETQYF. Here the CDR3 DNA reads TGTGCCAGCACCAACGGGGAGACCCAGTACTTC.

This clonotype was counted a few times. The V gene is TRBV13, the J gene TRBJ2-5, with 13 bases aligning to TRBD2. The junction had 4 bases not matched to a gene; V was cut back by 1 base and J by 5 bases. Germline values: CDR1 PRHDT, CDR2 FYEKMQ (reference sequence). The CDR3 sequence is 16 residues long. The CDR3 nucleotides read TGTGCCAGCAGCTTAGCCCGGACTAGCGGGGGCGAGACCCAGTACTTC. Its translation is CASSLARTSGGETQYF.

This chain connects TRBV12-3 or TRBV12-4 to TRBJ1-1; perhaps TRBD1 as D (6 bases). The V gene lost 5 bases and the J gene lost 6 bases, with 10 bases spanning the gap. The CDR3 is 12 residues long. The CDR3 is CASSPRGSEAFF. The CDR3 DNA follows: TGTGCCAGCAGTCCCAGGGGTTCTGAAGCTTTCTTT.

The chain couples TRBV9 to TRBJ1-2; D is ambiguous. V was clipped by 4 bases and J by 8 bases, with 21 bases between them. Germline CDR1 is SGDLS and CDR2 is YYNGEE. This CDR3 region has 15 residues. The CDR3 reads CASSPRAAAIDGYTF. As DNA, the CDR3 is TGTGCCAGCAGCCCCCGAGCGGCGGCGATCGACGGCTACACCTTC.

This clonotype has only a few counts. The chain has TRBV7-9 and TRBJ2-7; no clear D gene. This CDR3 comprises 13 residues. CDR1 and CDR2 from the germline V gene are SEHNR and FQNEAQ (reference sequence). Trimming left V 3 bases short and J 5 bases short, with 11 bases between. The CDR3 sequence is CASSFPNPNEQYF. For the CDR3, the DNA is TGTGCCAGCAGCTTCCCCAACCCCAACGAGCAGTACTTC.

This clonotype was found a few times. The V and J genes are TRBV11-2 and TRBJ2-3, with 10 bases that match TRBD1. The CDR3 is made up of 17 amino acids. The junction had 13 bases not matched to a gene; V was cut back by 7 bases and J by 3 bases. In germline, CDR1 is SGHAT, CDR2 FQNNGV. As DNA, the CDR3 is TGTGCCAGCATCCGGGGGTCGGGACAGGGGAAAACAGATACGCAGTATTTT. This gives the protein CASIRGSGQGKTDTQYF. Looking up the rest from reference TRBV11-2 and TRBJ2-3 gives the full variable domain: EAGVAQSPRYKIIEKRQSVAFWCNPISGHATLYWYQQILGQGPKLLIQFQNNGVVDDSQLPKDRFSAERLKGVDSTLKIQPAKLEDSAVYLCASIRGSGQGKTDTQYFGPGTRLTVL.

The V and J genes are TRBV9 and TRBJ2-1; 8 bases are shared with TRBD2. CDR1 SGDLS and CDR2 YYNGEE come from the germline V gene. CDR3 size: 15 residues. With V trimmed by 4 bases and J by 4 bases, 7 bases remained unmatched. The CDR3 DNA is TGTGCCAGCAGCTTAGAGACTAGCGCTTACAATGAGCAGTTCTTC. Its protein is CASSLETSAYNEQFF.

This clonotype was counted between two and nine times. V is TRBV7-8 and J is TRBJ2-5; TRBD1 or TRBD2 may be the D gene (5 bases each). The CDR3 runs to 18 residues. Trimming shortened V by 4 bases and J by 1 base, and 22 bases separated the two germline ends. Looked up from germline, CDR1 is SGHVS and CDR2 is FQNEAQ. The CDR3 sequence: CASSSRAEVWGPQETQYF. The CDR3 coding sequence is TGTGCCAGCAGCTCTAGGGCAGAGGTGTGGGGACCCCAAGAGACCCAGTACTTC.

This clonotype was seen a few times. A read error may produce the germline difference seen at one junction end. The CDR3 here is CAISEPPRESYF. The CDR3 nucleotides read TGTGCCATCAGTGAGCCCCCCAGGGAGTCGTACTTC. The V and J genes are TRBV10-3 and TRBJ1-2; TRBD1 is a possible D gene (5 bases). Germline V gene sequence: CDR1 ENHRY, CDR2 SYGVKD. The CDR3 has 12 amino acids.

The table lists this clonotype with a few counts. J is TRBJ2-3 and V is TRBV4-2; the match to TRBD2 covers 10 bases. The CDR3 is 16 residues long. V shed 0 bases and J 6 bases; nucleotides not matched to a gene: 6. CDR1 is LGHNA, CDR2 YNFKEQ, per germline. The CDR3 spells CASSQEVLAGLDTQYF. CDR3 nucleotide sequence: TGTGCCAGCAGCCAAGAGGTACTAGCGGGATTGGATACGCAGTATTTT.

This clonotype showed up just a few times. The J gene is TRBJ2-5, the V gene TRBV2; no definite D call. CDR1 and CDR2 from the germline V gene are SNHLY and FYNNEI. V shed 6 bases and J shed 1 base, with 12 bases lying between them. This CDR3 spans 14 amino acids. The CDR3 loop reads CASRTGRIQETQYF. Here the CDR3 DNA reads TGTGCCAGCAGGACCGGACGGATCCAAGAGACCCAGTACTTC.

This clonotype was counted only a few times. The genes are TRBV12-3 or TRBV12-4 and TRBJ2-1; TRBD1 might be the D (6 bases). V shed 3 bases and J shed 0 bases, with 12 bases lying between them. This CDR3 comprises 16 residues. The CDR3 region is CASSFAGVTSYNEQFF. The DNA for the CDR3 is TGTGCCAGCAGTTTCGCAGGGGTTACCTCCTACAATGAGCAGTTCTTC.

This clonotype has only a few counts. This chain uses TRBV4-1 with TRBJ2-2; D is unresolved. CDR3 length equals 16 residues. V was trimmed by 0 bases and J by 0 bases, leaving 8 bases between them. Germline CDR1 and CDR2: MGHRA and YSYEKL. For the CDR3, the DNA is TGCGCCAGCAGCCAAGAGTGGGCGTCGAACACCGGGGAGCTGTTTTTT. Translation: CASSQEWASNTGELFF.

This clonotype was seen a handful of times. This rearrangement joins TRBV5-1 to TRBJ2-7; 7 nucleotides line up with TRBD1. The CDR3 loop spans 16 amino acids. The germline V gene has CDR1 SGHRS and CDR2 YFSETQ. Trimming cost V 4 bases and J 3 bases; bases outside gene matches: 13. This chain's CDR3 is CASSGGQAPMDYEQYF. The CDR3 DNA is TGCGCCAGCAGCGGAGGACAGGCACCGATGGACTACGAGCAGTACTTC.